This T cell receptor (beta chain) is drawn from a study of blood T cell repertoires in COVID-19. Study information: Acute-phase and convalescent COVID-19 samples originated in the United States, Italy and Spain.

This table comes from immunoSEQ multiplex PCR, and its TCRdb copy is limited to in-frame clones, with some not included. This sample has roughly 32,000 clones; 80% to 95% occur once, and the top ten carry more than 3%. The sequencing input was peripheral blood. This receptor was identified in a man in his sixties with acute or convalescent COVID-19.

The CDR3 region has the DNA TGTGCCATCAGTGATAGTACCGAGCAGTTCTTC. Translated, it gives CAISDSTEQFF. The chain combines TRBV10-3 with TRBJ2-1; D ambiguous. V lost 3 bases and J 10 bases, leaving 7 bases between the germline ends. Germline CDR1 and CDR2: ENHRY and SYGVKD. The CDR3 is made up of 11 amino acids.